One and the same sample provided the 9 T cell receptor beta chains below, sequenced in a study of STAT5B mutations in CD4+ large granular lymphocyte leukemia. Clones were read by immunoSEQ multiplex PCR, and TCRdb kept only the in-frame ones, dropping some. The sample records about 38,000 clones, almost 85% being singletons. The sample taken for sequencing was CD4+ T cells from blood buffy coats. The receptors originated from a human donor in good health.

Written as DNA, the CDR3 is TGTGCCAGCAGCGTCCTAGCAGATTCCTACAATGAGCAGTTCTTC. Translating it yields CASSVLADSYNEQFF. The chain is built from TRBV9 and TRBJ2-1; D is perhaps TRBD2 (5 bases). V lost 2 bases to trimming and J lost 1 base, with 10 bases between them. Germline CDR1 and CDR2: SGDLS and YYNGEE. The CDR3 is made up of 15 amino acids.

The CDR3 DNA reads TGTGCCAGCTCACCACCGGGGGGCCTCGCCTACGAGCAGTACTTC. Encoded protein: CASSPPGGLAYEQYF. This chain joins TRBV18 and TRBJ2-7; D may correspond to TRBD1 or TRBD2 (6 bases each). The CDR3 is made up of 15 amino acids. Germline-derived CDR1 and CDR2 are KGHSH and LQKENI. The V end was cut by 0 bases, the J end by 2 bases, with 11 bases between.

The CDR3 sequence: CASSERQGSTDQPQHF. As DNA, the CDR3 is TGTGCCAGCTCCGAAAGACAGGGCTCTACGGATCAGCCCCAGCATTTT. V and J are TRBV18 and TRBJ1-5; the match to TRBD1 covers 7 bases. J lost 5 bases, V lost 6 bases, and 13 bases had no gene match. Germline V CDR1 and CDR2: KGHSH, LQKENI. This CDR3 is 16 amino acids long.

The CDR3 sequence is CASEDVFYGYTF. CDR3 nucleotide sequence: TGTGCCAGCGAGGACGTCTTCTATGGCTACACCTTC. This chain uses TRBV7-3 with TRBJ1-2; D gene ambiguous. The ends were cut back, 8 bases at V and 4 bases at J, with 11 bases in the middle. This CDR3 has 12 residues. Germline V gene sequence: CDR1 SGHTA, CDR2 FQGTGA.

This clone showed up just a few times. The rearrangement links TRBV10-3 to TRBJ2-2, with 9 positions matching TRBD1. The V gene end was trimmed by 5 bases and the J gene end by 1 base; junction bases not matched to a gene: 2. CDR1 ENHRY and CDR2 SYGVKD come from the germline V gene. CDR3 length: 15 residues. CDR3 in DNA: TGTGCCATCAGTCCGGGACAGGGGAACACCGGGGAGCTGTTTTTT. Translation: CAISPGQGNTGELFF.

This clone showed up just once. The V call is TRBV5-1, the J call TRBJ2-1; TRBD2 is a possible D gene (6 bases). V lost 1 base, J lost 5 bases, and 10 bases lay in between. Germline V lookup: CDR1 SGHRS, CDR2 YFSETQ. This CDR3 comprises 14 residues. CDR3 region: CASSLYRENNEQFF. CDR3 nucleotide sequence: TGCGCCAGCAGCTTGTATCGGGAGAACAATGAGCAGTTCTTC.

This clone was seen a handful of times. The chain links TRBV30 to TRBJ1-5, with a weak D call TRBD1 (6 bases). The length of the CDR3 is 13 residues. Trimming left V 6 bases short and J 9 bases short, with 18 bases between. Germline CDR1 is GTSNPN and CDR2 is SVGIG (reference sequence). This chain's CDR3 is CACLDGTNGPQHF. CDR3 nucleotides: TGTGCCTGTCTTGACGGGACAAATGGGCCCCAGCATTTT.

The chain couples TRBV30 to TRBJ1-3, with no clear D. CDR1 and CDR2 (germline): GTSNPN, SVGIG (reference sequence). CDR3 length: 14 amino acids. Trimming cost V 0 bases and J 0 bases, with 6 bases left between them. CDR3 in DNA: TGTGCCTGGAGTGTACGAAGCTCTGGAAACACCATATATTTT. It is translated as CAWSVRSSGNTIYF.

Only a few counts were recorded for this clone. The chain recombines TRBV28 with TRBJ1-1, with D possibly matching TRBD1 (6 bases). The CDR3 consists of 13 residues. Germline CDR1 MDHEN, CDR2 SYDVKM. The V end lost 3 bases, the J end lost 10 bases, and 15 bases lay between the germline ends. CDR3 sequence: CASSLYRERGAFF. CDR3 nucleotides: TGTGCCAGCAGTTTGTACAGGGAGCGGGGAGCTTTCTTT.